This T cell receptor (beta chain) is drawn from a study of blood T cells in healthy people across ages (dated by TCRdb to 2014 to 2015). Concerning the study at large: In model experiments, template switching captured roughly one uniquely barcoded TCR beta cDNA molecule for every two T cells. Age-related changes in TCR beta repertoire diversity were measured in the study by deep sequencing normalized with unique cDNA molecular identifiers. The donors were split into four age groups: young (average around 15 years), middle-aged (over 35), aged (roughly 65) and long-lived (82). To avoid experimental bias, donors of different ages were randomly spread across the sequencing lanes. Using the same blood draw, the study looked at two additional independent replicas of 1 million unique cDNA reads for two donors, one aged 18 to 30 and the other aged 80 or older.

Only a few counts were recorded for this clonotype. Its target antigen remains unknown. Base qualities are not at hand, and no much larger clone is one base apart. What the work shows at the level of the full study, not this receptor alone: As age increased, observed TCR beta diversity per million T cells dropped in a roughly linear way, and a significant reduction was already evident by age 40. Bulk unsorted PBMC profiling prevented conclusive comparison of naive and antigen-experienced compartments. Estimates of total diversity from one million sequenced T cells were regarded as lower bounds and underestimates. Compared with the aged group, more naive CD4+ T cells, fewer expanded clones and increased TCR diversity were shown by the long-lived group, suggesting age selection. Because the CMV infection status of the donors was unknown, age-related changes in expanded clonotypes may potentially have been confounded. A strong correlation was found between observed TCR beta diversity and the percentage of naive T cells measured by flow cytometry.

Library prep was done by 5' RACE. The data were produced on an Illumina HiSeq 2500. The second PCR ran for about 6 to 12 cycles and used a J-beta primer mix along with a sample-barcoded 5' primer. A template-switch 5' adaptor carrying 12 random nucleotides introduced a unique molecular identifier onto each TCR beta cDNA molecule. Each sample yielded at least 3 million CDR3-containing paired-end reads. All of the RNA was converted into first-strand cDNA using the Mint cDNA synthesis kit, with a TRBC-specific oligonucleotide serving as the primer. Following uracil-DNA glycosylase treatment, all cDNA underwent a first 18-cycle PCR with the universal primers M1SS and BC2_uni_R. Under the source paper's analysis protocol: For normalization, 1 million high-quality reads were randomly selected from each sample, with every read carrying a distinct molecular identifier. Reads with shared molecular identifiers were discarded instead of being binned into consensus sequences. MiTCR, with a Q25 quality threshold and the strictest error-elimination algorithm, was used for CDR3 identification, clonotype clustering and error correction. A nonparametric unseen species model using Euler transformation provided a lower-bound estimate of total TCR beta diversity. TCRdb reprocessed the public reads (quality trimming at Q25 with fastp, clone calling with MiXCR) and kept in-frame beta chains. Every distinct CDR3 protein forms one entry, paired with its most common genes and DNA. Clone size and V and J calls follow TCRdb, not the original study. The sample table lists some 1.4 million distinct CDR3 sequences, around two fifths of them with a count of one. The ten largest clones add up to around 8% of the sample.

The roughly 39 donors, aged roughly 6 to 95 years, were systemically healthy Caucasian individuals from Russia. Each donor gave ten milliliters of peripheral blood, drawn into EDTA-treated Vacutainer tubes. Ficoll-Paque density-gradient centrifugation was used to isolate PBMCs, with at least 6.5 million per sample. Total RNA was extracted from PBMCs with Trizol reagent, with at least 5 micrograms obtained per sample. For every donor, an aliquot of PBMCs went through flow cytometry to measure the percentages of naive CD45RAhigh/CD27high T cells. Between the V and J ends, shortened by 6 bases and 0 bases respectively, the junction contains 12 bases. The CDR3, cysteine through phenylalanine, is 15 amino acids long. Left in the record is the CDR3 DNA by itself, 45 bases read in frame from the first base.

Specimen: blood. The TCR originated in a woman aged 18-29 years in good health. This chain is built from TRBV12-3 or TRBV12-4 and TRBJ1-5, with the D gene call left open. This receptor has the CDR3 CASSPDGISNQPQHF. The DNA is TGTGCCAGCAGCCCAGACGGTATTAGCAATCAGCCCCAGCATTTT.